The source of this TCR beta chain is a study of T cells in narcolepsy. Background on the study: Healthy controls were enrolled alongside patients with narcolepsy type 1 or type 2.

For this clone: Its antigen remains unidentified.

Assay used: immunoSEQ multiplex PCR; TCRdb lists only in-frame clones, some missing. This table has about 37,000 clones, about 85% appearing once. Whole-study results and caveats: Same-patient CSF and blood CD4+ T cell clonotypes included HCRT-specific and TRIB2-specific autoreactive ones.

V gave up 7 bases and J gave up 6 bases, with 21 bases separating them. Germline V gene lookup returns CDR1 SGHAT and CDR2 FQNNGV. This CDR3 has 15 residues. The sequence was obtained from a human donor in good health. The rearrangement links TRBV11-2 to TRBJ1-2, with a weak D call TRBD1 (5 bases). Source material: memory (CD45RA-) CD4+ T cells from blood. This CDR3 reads CASTRTGGVTNGYTF. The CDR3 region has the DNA TGTGCCAGCACCCGAACAGGTGGGGTAACTAATGGCTACACCTTC.